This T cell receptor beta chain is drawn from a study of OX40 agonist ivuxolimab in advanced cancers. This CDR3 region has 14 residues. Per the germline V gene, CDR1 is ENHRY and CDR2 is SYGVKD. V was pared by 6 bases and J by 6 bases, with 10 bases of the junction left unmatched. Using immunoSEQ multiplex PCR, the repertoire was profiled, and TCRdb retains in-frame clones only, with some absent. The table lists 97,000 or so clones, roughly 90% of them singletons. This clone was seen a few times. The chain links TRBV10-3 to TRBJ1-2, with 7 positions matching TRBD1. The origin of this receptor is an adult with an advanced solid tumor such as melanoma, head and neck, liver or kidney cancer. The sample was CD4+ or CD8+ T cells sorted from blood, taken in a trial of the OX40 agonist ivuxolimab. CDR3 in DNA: TGTGCCATCAGGGGGAGTACAGGGGTTCATGGCTACACCTTC. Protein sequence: CAIRGSTGVHGYTF.